The 28 T cell receptor beta chains given below trace back to one sample, sequenced in a study of identical twins. MiXCR, run by TCRdb on the 5' RACE reads, gives a single entry per CDR3 protein. Of some 500,000 distinct CDR3 sequences detected, around 20% appear once; the ten largest clones hold about 0.91%. These data were also filed under a second study, of T cells expressing NK-cell markers.

The sequencing sample was made of CD4+ T cells sorted from blood. Receptors originate from a woman younger than 35 in good health.

This clonotype was recorded a few times. The chain joins TRBV5-1 to TRBJ2-3; TRBD2 might be the D (6 bases). Trimming took 4 bases from V and 2 from J, leaving 14 bases between them. The CDR3 extends over 15 amino acids. CDR1 and CDR2 (germline): SGHRS, YFSETQ. The CDR3 spells CASSGGTFYTDTQYF. In DNA form, the CDR3 reads TGCGCCAGCAGCGGCGGGACTTTTTACACAGATACGCAGTATTTT.

The J gene is TRBJ2-7, the V gene TRBV27, with TRBD2 matching over 7 bases. J gave up 2 bases and V 5 bases, and 3 bases lay outside the gene matches. From germline, CDR1 is MNHEY and CDR2 SMNVEV (reference sequence). There are 13 residues in the CDR3. The CDR3 DNA reads as TGTGCCAGCAGTCGGGACTATACCTACGAGCAGTACTTC. This translates into CASSRDYTYEQYF.

The gene calls are TRBV18 and TRBJ1-6; D gene uncertain. The germline V and J ends were trimmed by 2 bases and 5 bases, with 7 bases remaining between them. The CDR3 runs to 14 residues. Germline CDR1 is KGHSH and CDR2 is LQKENI. The CDR3 sequence is CASSPRSDNSPLHF. The CDR3 DNA reads as TGTGCCAGCTCACCAAGATCGGATAATTCACCCCTCCACTTT.

V is TRBV15 and J is TRBJ2-3, with D possibly TRBD2 on 6 matching bases. CDR1 LNHNV and CDR2 YYDKDF come from the germline V gene (reference sequence). V lost 7 bases and J 1 base, leaving 15 bases between the germline ends. The CDR3 length is 15 residues. The CDR3 sequence: CATNRWDFCTDTQYF. DNA for the CDR3: TGTGCCACCAATCGTTGGGACTTCTGCACAGATACGCAGTATTTT.

The table lists this clonotype with many counts. This rearrangement joins TRBV5-1 to TRBJ2-3; the D gene is possibly TRBD2 (5 bases). V lost 1 base to trimming and J lost 5 bases, with 11 bases between them. CDR3 length: 14 amino acids. CDR1 and CDR2 from the germline V gene are SGHRS and YFSETQ. The CDR3 bases are TGCGCCAGCAGCTTGAGTAGGGCGGGAGATACGCAGTATTTT. Its protein product is CASSLSRAGDTQYF.

As regards this clonotype: One junction end does not reproduce the germline sequence, and a read error may be involved. The chain recombines TRBV20-1 with TRBJ1-4; D is perhaps TRBD1 (5 bases). The CDR3 contains 12 residues. Germline V gene data show CDR1 as DFQATT and CDR2 as SNEGSKA (reference sequence). The CDR3, as DNA: TGCAGTGCTAGGGGGACTAGTGAAAAACTGTTTTTT. This translates into CSARGTSEKLFF.

This clonotype has a handful of counts. The gene calls are TRBV12-3 or TRBV12-4 and TRBJ1-6; D might be TRBD1 (6 bases). Trimming left V 5 bases short and J 5 bases short, with 10 bases between. The CDR3 has 14 residues. The chain's CDR3 is CASSPRQDNSPLHF. CDR3 coding DNA: TGTGCCAGCAGTCCCCGACAGGATAATTCACCCCTCCACTTT.

The chain recombines TRBV5-6 with TRBJ2-7; no reliable D call. V lost 5 bases and J 2 bases, leaving 8 bases between the germline ends. Per the germline V gene, CDR1 is SGHDT and CDR2 is YYEEEE. The CDR3 totals 12 residues. CDR3 region: CASRLRPYEQYF. In nucleotides, the CDR3 is TGTGCCAGCAGGTTGAGACCCTACGAGCAGTACTTC.

This clonotype appeared a few times. The chain uses TRBV7-8 and TRBJ2-1; 10 bases match TRBD2. The CDR3 covers 15 residues. Germline values: CDR1 SGHVS, CDR2 FQNEAQ. J gave up 2 bases and V 6 bases, and 4 bases lay outside the gene matches. The CDR3 nucleotides read TGTGCCAGCAGAACTAGCGGGGAGGCCTACAATGAGCAGTTCTTC. Translated: CASRTSGEAYNEQFF.

This clonotype showed up just a few times. The genes are TRBV5-1 and TRBJ2-5; D may correspond to TRBD1 or TRBD2 (5 bases each). The V gene lost 0 bases and the J gene lost 4 bases, with 10 bases spanning the gap. From germline, CDR1 is SGHRS and CDR2 YFSETQ. This CDR3 spans 14 amino acids. The CDR3 DNA reads as TGCGCCAGCAGCTTGGTTTGGGGGACAGAGACCCAGTACTTC. Residues: CASSLVWGTETQYF.

CDR3 amino acids: CASSLQLASYEQYF. The CDR3 DNA is TGTGCCAGCAGCCTCCAACTAGCGTCCTACGAGCAGTACTTC. The chain has TRBV3-1 and TRBJ2-7; 7 bases map to TRBD2. This CDR3 has 14 amino acids. Germline trimming cut 4 bases from V and 1 base from J; bases unmatched to any gene: 4. Germline V gene sequence: CDR1 LGHDT, CDR2 YNNKEL (reference sequence).

V is TRBV4-2 and J is TRBJ1-1, with unresolved D. The CDR3 extends over 16 amino acids. The V gene's germline CDR1 is LGHNA and CDR2 YNFKEQ. V lost 0 bases and J 0 bases, leaving 11 bases between the germline ends. CDR3 in amino acids: CASSQEHAWMNTEAFF. The CDR3 region has the DNA TGTGCCAGCAGCCAAGAGCATGCTTGGATGAACACTGAAGCTTTCTTT.

This clonotype turned up a few times. The chain combines TRBV3-1 with TRBJ1-1, with unresolved D. This CDR3 is 15 amino acids long. With 2 bases removed from V and 1 base from J, the gap between germline ends came to 11 bases. Per germline, CDR1 LGHDT and CDR2 YNNKEL (reference sequence). CDR3 bases: TGTGCCAGCAGCCAATATGGAGGGTCGAACACTGAAGCTTTCTTT. Translating it yields CASSQYGGSNTEAFF. Together with reference TRBV3-1 and TRBJ1-1, the CDR3 gives the full variable domain: DTAVSQTPKYLVTQMGNDKSIKCEQNLGHDTMYWYKQDSKKFLKIMFSYNNKELIINETVPNRFSPKSPDKAHLNLHINSLELGDSAVYFCASSQYGGSNTEAFFGQGTRLTVV.

This clonotype has just a few counts. This rearrangement joins TRBV18 to TRBJ2-3; 8 bases fit TRBD2. The CDR3 extends over 18 amino acids. CDR1 is KGHSH, CDR2 LQKENI, per germline. The V segment lost 3 bases and the J segment 0 bases; nucleotides outside the gene matches: 11. The CDR3 DNA is TGTGCCAGCTCACCTCGGCCCCCTAGCGGGTCGAGCACAGATACGCAGTATTTT. This translates into CASSPRPPSGSSTDTQYF.

The chain combines TRBV18 with TRBJ1-1, with 7 bases lining up with TRBD1. Germline values: CDR1 KGHSH, CDR2 LQKENI. The V segment lost 2 bases and the J segment 1 base; nucleotides outside the gene matches: 7. CDR3 length equals 16 residues. CDR3 coding DNA: TGTGCCAGCTCACCATTCGACAGGGCAAAGAACACTGAAGCTTTCTTT. It translates to CASSPFDRAKNTEAFF.

This chain joins TRBV5-5 and TRBJ2-5; a possible D gene is TRBD1 (5 bases). This CDR3 region has 17 residues. Germline-derived CDR1 and CDR2 are SGHKS and YYEKEE (reference sequence). Between the trimmed V and J ends, which lost 0 bases and 2 bases, there was a span of 17 bases. The CDR3 region is CASSLGLLWGKQETQYF. CDR3 bases: TGTGCCAGCAGCTTGGGGCTACTCTGGGGCAAACAAGAGACCCAGTACTTC.

In this sample, this clonotype turned up many times. This chain connects TRBV27 to TRBJ2-3, with 8 bases identical to TRBD2. The CDR3 runs to 14 residues. Trimming at V came to 3 bases and at J to 4 bases, leaving 3 bases not matched to a gene. Germline CDR1 and CDR2: MNHEY and SMNVEV (reference sequence). In nucleotides, the CDR3 is TGTGCCAGCAGTTTCGGACTAGCAGCAGATACGCAGTATTTT. Residues: CASSFGLAADTQYF.

This clonotype occurred a few times. One junction end does not reproduce the germline sequence, and a read error may be involved. This chain connects TRBV7-2 to TRBJ2-5; tentative D call: TRBD1 (6 bases). Germline CDR1 and CDR2: SGHTA and FQGNSA. The CDR3 loop spans 15 amino acids. CDR3 in amino acids: CASSSQPTGQGTQYF. Written as DNA, the CDR3 is TGTGCCAGCAGCTCACAGCCGACAGGCCAAGGGACCCAGTACTTC.

Worth noting for this clonotype: Just one base apart from a much larger clone, this may be a read error. The genes are TRBV20-1 and TRBJ2-1; 10 bases fit TRBD2. V lost 5 bases, J lost 9 bases, and 7 bases stayed unmatched. The germline V gene has CDR1 DFQATT and CDR2 SNEGSKA (reference sequence). The CDR3 extends over 13 amino acids. CDR3 loop: CSAPLAGRPEQFF. The CDR3, as DNA: TGCAGTGCTCCACTAGCGGGGAGGCCTGAGCAGTTCTTC.

The count of this clonotype is one. The rearrangement links TRBV20-1 to TRBJ2-2; a possible D gene is TRBD2 (5 bases). This CDR3 is built from 13 residues. CDR1 and CDR2 (germline): DFQATT, SNEGSKA (reference sequence). V lost 4 bases and J lost 4, with 10 bases in between. For the CDR3, the DNA is TGCAGTGCTAAGGAGGTGGTCACCGGGGAGCTGTTTTTT. Amino acid sequence: CSAKEVVTGELFF.

The gene calls are TRBV9 and TRBJ2-1; TRBD1 might be the D (5 bases). This CDR3 spans 15 amino acids. V was trimmed by 0 bases and J by 5 bases, leaving 12 bases between them. Germline V CDR1 and CDR2: SGDLS, YYNGEE. Here the CDR3 reads CASSVDRQTNNEQFF. The CDR3 DNA is TGTGCCAGCAGCGTAGACCGACAGACCAACAATGAGCAGTTCTTC.

This clonotype appeared many times. CDR3 DNA sequence: TGTGCCAGCAGAGGGATGAACACTGAAGCTTTCTTT. This sequence encodes CASRGMNTEAFF. The genes are TRBV6-1 and TRBJ1-1; D is unclear. The V end was cut by 6 bases, the J end by 0 bases, with 5 bases between. CDR3 length: 12 amino acids. Per the germline V gene, CDR1 is MNHNS and CDR2 is SASEGT.

The rearrangement links TRBV5-5 to TRBJ2-1; D is unresolved. CDR1 and CDR2 from the germline V gene are SGHKS and YYEKEE (reference sequence). Trimming took 2 bases from V and 8 from J, leaving 5 bases between them. This CDR3 is built from 11 residues. The CDR3 DNA sequence: TGTGCCAGCAGCTTCTTATATGAGCAGTTCTTC. The encoded protein is CASSFLYEQFF.

This clonotype has at least ten counts. This chain uses TRBV20-1 with TRBJ2-3; D not certain. Per germline, CDR1 DFQATT and CDR2 SNEGSKA (reference sequence). V was pared by 0 bases and J by 1 base, with 8 bases between. The CDR3 sequence is 14 residues long. Here the CDR3 DNA reads TGCAGTGCTAGAGATTTCCTCGGCACAGATACGCAGTATTTT. Encoded protein: CSARDFLGTDTQYF.

CDR3 sequence reads: CASSQKREQFF. The CDR3 region has the DNA TGCGCCAGCAGCCAAAAGAGGGAGCAGTTCTTC. V and J are TRBV4-3 and TRBJ2-1; no reliable D call. This CDR3 contains 11 residues. With 2 bases removed from V and 10 bases from J, the gap between germline ends came to 6 bases. Germline CDR1 is LGHNA and CDR2 is YSLEER.

The chain is built from TRBV9 and TRBJ2-1; 11 nucleotides align to TRBD1. The CDR3 has 17 residues. Per germline, CDR1 SGDLS and CDR2 YYNGEE. Losses at the gene ends were 2 bases for V and 4 bases for J; bases not matched to a gene: 8. In DNA, the CDR3 is TGTGCCAGCAGCGTTGGCGGGACAGGGGGAGTTTACAATGAGCAGTTCTTC. Translating it yields CASSVGGTGGVYNEQFF.

CDR3 loop: CASSFGQFKLFF. In nucleotides, the CDR3 is TGTGCCAGCAGTTTTGGACAGTTTAAACTGTTTTTT. The gene calls are TRBV12-3 or TRBV12-4 and TRBJ1-4; D perhaps matches TRBD1 (6 bases). This CDR3 contains 12 residues. V was clipped by 3 bases and J by 11 bases, with 10 bases between them.

V and J are TRBV12-3 or TRBV12-4 and TRBJ2-3; the D call may be TRBD1 or TRBD2 (6 bases each). This CDR3 has 11 residues. Deletions cut 4 bases from V and 15 bases from J, with 14 bases between. Here the CDR3 DNA reads TGTGCCAGCAGTTATACGGGGGCGCGCTATTTT. Translated, it gives CASSYTGARYF.